A single T cell receptor (beta chain) is shown here with its context. The sample originates from a study of blood T cell repertoires in COVID-19. Study background: There were acute and convalescent COVID-19 samples, and they came from the United States, Italy and Spain. Sources were T cells, B-cell-depleted T cells, or PBMCs; the material itself was cDNA or gDNA.

Looked up from germline, CDR1 is ENHRY and CDR2 is SYGVKD. The CDR3 is 16 amino acids. V lost 2 bases, J lost 1 base, and 6 bases stayed unmatched. In the original analysis: Amplified reference gene primers provided the basis for estimating nucleated cell counts. Generated by immunoSEQ multiplex PCR, the TCRdb table keeps only in-frame clones and is missing some. That table furnishes V, J and clone size, whereas the DNA furnished D and trimming. The sample records hundreds of thousands of clones, about nine tenths being singletons. This TCR was recovered from a man aged 40-49 years with acute or convalescent COVID-19. The rearrangement links TRBV10-3 to TRBJ1-1; 8 bases line up with TRBD1. The specimen sequenced was peripheral blood. CDR3 region: CAISERGQGGNTEAFF. The CDR3 DNA is TGTGCCATCAGTGAGCGTGGACAGGGCGGGAACACTGAAGCTTTCTTT.